The clone carrying this T cell receptor beta chain was detected a few times. As yet, its antigen is unknown. Germline V gives CDR1 MNHEY, CDR2 SVGAGI. The CDR3 totals 14 residues. Trimming removed 2 bases at V and 3 bases at J, with 8 bases between. Amplification targeted the TCR beta CDR3 regions, with RNA transcripts as the source material. A first-round RT-PCR used HTBI primers, followed by a second-round multiplex PCR. TCRdb processed the multiplex PCR reads anew with MiXCR; each CDR3 protein has one entry. The sample holds about 660,000 distinct CDR3 sequences, 35% to 50% seen once. The data derive from a study of Graves' ophthalmopathy and Graves' hyperthyroidism. Ophthalmopathy donors' eye disease showed moderate-to-severe activity, CAS of at least 3, NOSPECS of at least 4 and duration under 3 months. Study findings and constraints: The majority of expanded thyroid clonotypes above 0.001 frequency also occurred in blood. At just under 71% sensitivity and 72.22% specificity, the model predicted progression of the ophthalmopathy.

The chain has TRBV6-5 and TRBJ1-5; D is undetermined. The source material was peripheral blood. The receptor's source is an adult man with Graves' ophthalmopathy. This chain's CDR3 is CASSYHSSNQPQHF. CDR3 bases: TGTGCCAGCAGTTACCACAGCTCCAATCAGCCCCAGCATTTT.